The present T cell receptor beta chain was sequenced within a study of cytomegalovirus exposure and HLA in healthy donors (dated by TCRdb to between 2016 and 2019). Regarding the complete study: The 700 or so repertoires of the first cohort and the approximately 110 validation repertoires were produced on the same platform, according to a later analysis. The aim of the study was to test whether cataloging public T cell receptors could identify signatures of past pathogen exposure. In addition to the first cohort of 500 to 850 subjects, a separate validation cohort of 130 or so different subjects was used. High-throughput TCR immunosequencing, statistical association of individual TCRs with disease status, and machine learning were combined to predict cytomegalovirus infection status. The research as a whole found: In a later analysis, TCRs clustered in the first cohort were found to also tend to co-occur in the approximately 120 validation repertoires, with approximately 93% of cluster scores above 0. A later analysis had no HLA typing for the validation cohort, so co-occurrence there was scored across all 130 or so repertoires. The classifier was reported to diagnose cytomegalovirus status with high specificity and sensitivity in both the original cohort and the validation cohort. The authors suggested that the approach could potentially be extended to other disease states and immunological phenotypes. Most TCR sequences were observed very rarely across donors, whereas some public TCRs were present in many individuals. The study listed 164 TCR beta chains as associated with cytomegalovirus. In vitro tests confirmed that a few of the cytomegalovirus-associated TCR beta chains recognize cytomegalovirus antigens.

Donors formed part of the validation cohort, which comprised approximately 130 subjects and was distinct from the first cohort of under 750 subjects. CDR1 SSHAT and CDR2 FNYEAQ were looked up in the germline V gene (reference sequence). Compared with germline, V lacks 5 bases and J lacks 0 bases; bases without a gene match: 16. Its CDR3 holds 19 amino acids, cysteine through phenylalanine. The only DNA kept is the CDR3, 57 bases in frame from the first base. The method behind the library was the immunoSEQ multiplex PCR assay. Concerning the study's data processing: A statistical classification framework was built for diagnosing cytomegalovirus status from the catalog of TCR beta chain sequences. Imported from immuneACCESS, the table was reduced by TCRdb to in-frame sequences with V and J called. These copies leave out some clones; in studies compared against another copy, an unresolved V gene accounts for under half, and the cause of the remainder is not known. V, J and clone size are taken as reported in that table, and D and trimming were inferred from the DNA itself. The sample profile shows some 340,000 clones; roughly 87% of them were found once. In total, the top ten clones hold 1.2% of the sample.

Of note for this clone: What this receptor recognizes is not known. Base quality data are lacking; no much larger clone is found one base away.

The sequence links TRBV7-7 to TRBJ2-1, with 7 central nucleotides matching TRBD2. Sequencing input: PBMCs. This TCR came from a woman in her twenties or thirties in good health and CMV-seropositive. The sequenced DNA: TGTGCCAGCAGCATCGCCCCTGGGGGGGTCCCCTACTCCTACAATGAGCAGTTCTTC. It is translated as CASSIAPGGVPYSYNEQFF.